The present T cell receptor (beta chain) was sequenced within a study of Graves' ophthalmopathy and Graves' hyperthyroidism. Findings and caveats of the study: Between ophthalmopathy and stable hyperthyroidism, a 13-signature model drew a separation with 87.88% sensitivity and approximately 77% specificity.

A remark on this clonotype: Its specificity is not known.

This CDR3 spans 14 amino acids. Germline V gives CDR1 MNHNS, CDR2 SASEGT. V lost 6 bases to trimming and J lost 7 bases; unmatched junction nucleotides: 11. Investigators amplified TCR beta CDR3 regions from RNA transcripts. HTBI primers were used in a first-round RT-PCR, which preceded a second-round multiplex PCR. MiXCR, run by TCRdb on the multiplex PCR reads, gives a single entry per CDR3 protein. The table lists approximately 1.2 million distinct CDR3 sequences, 35% to 40% of them singletons. Sequenced: peripheral blood or thyroid tissue (not recorded which). J is TRBJ1-2 and V is TRBV6-1; 7 bases are shared with TRBD1. This clonotype was obtained from an adult man with Graves' hyperthyroidism. The CDR3 is CASSPSDRPAGYTF. The CDR3 coding sequence is TGTGCCAGCAGCCCCTCGGACAGGCCGGCTGGCTACACCTTC.